Presented here are 20 T cell receptor beta chains from one specimen sequenced in a study of B cell selection in AIRE deficiency. Conventional CD4 T cells were sorted as CD4+CD127+ cells. Method: immunoSEQ multiplex PCR; TCRdb's copy keeps in-frame clones and lacks some. The table shows about 25,000 clones, with around 95% occurring only once. The sample was CD4+CD127+ conventional T cells sorted from PBMCs. Every receptor here comes from a human donor in good health.

This rearrangement joins TRBV4-1 to TRBJ2-5; 7 bases map to TRBD2. The CDR3 totals 14 residues. Per germline, CDR1 MGHRA and CDR2 YSYEKL. V shed 4 bases, J shed 5 bases, and the junction held 7 bases outside the gene matches. In DNA form, the CDR3 reads TGCGCCAGCAGCCCCCAGACTAGCAGGGAGACCCAGTACTTC. Its translation: CASSPQTSRETQYF.

This chain uses TRBV11-3 with TRBJ1-6; the D gene is possibly TRBD1 (5 bases). The CDR3 covers 14 residues. V lost 5 bases to trimming and J lost 10 bases, with 15 bases between them. Germline V CDR1 and CDR2: SGHNT, YENEEA. The CDR3 protein is CASSLAGYGSPLHF. The CDR3 DNA is TGTGCCAGCAGCCTCGCAGGGTACGGATCACCCCTCCACTTT.

The chain has TRBV7-3 and TRBJ1-1, with D possibly being TRBD1 (6 bases). Looked up from germline, CDR1 is SGHTA and CDR2 is FQGTGA. The CDR3 has 13 residues. Trimming took off 5 bases at V and 11 bases at J, with 18 bases between the two ends. CDR3 sequence (DNA): TGTGCCAGCAGCCCTTTACAGGGTTCTGGCGCTTTCTTT. As protein: CASSPLQGSGAFF.

The gene calls are TRBV25-1 and TRBJ2-7; D assignment may be TRBD1 or TRBD2 (5 bases each). Trimming took off 7 bases at V and 0 bases at J, with 13 bases between the two ends. CDR1 MGHDK and CDR2 SYGVNS come from the germline V gene. The CDR3 loop spans 14 amino acids. The CDR3: CASTGTDGSYEQYF. The DNA of the CDR3 is TGTGCCAGCACTGGGACGGATGGCTCCTACGAGCAGTACTTC.

V gene TRBV5-1 combines with J gene TRBJ2-3; D remains ambiguous. V was clipped by 0 bases and J by 6 bases, with 14 bases between them. Germline values: CDR1 SGHRS, CDR2 YFSETQ. The CDR3 has 15 amino acids. The CDR3 DNA follows: TGCGCCAGCAGCTTGGTTAGCCGCGGAGCCGATACGCAGTATTTT. Encoded protein: CASSLVSRGADTQYF.

This clone was seen once. V gene TRBV11-2 combines with J gene TRBJ1-1, with D possibly being TRBD1 (6 bases). The CDR3 spans 16 residues. V was trimmed by 5 bases and J by 2 bases, leaving 18 bases between them. Germline CDR1 reads SGHAT; CDR2 reads FQNNGV. In DNA, the CDR3 is TGTGCCAGCAGCAAAGAACAGGGATTCTCAAACACTGAAGCTTTCTTT. Translation gives CASSKEQGFSNTEAFF.

This clone was detected once. J is TRBJ2-7 and V is TRBV6-1; 12 nucleotides line up with TRBD2. Germline values: CDR1 MNHNS, CDR2 SASEGT. The CDR3 has 17 residues. Trimming at V came to 4 bases and at J to 0 bases, leaving 7 bases not matched to a gene. The CDR3, as DNA: TGTGCCAGCAGTGGCCTTCGGACTAGCGGGATCTCCTACGAGCAGTACTTC. The encoded protein is CASSGLRTSGISYEQYF.

The rearrangement joins TRBV19 to TRBJ1-1; 7 nucleotides line up with TRBD1. Germline V lookup: CDR1 LNHDA, CDR2 SQIVND (reference sequence). The CDR3 consists of 15 residues. Trimming cost V 4 bases and J 5 bases; bases outside gene matches: 10. CDR3 protein: CASSTSTRGRTEAFF. The CDR3 bases are TGTGCCAGTAGTACCTCGACGAGGGGGCGAACTGAAGCTTTCTTT.

The chain uses TRBV19 and TRBJ1-2; no clear D. V lost 0 bases and J 5 bases, leaving 13 bases between the germline ends. Germline loops: CDR1 LNHDA, CDR2 SQIVND (reference sequence). The CDR3 has 15 amino acids. The CDR3 DNA reads TGTGCCAGTAGTATAGAGGCCGGGCCCACGTATGGCTACACCTTC. It specifies CASSIEAGPTYGYTF. The whole variable domain, remainder taken from reference TRBV19 and TRBJ1-2, is DGGITQSPKYLFRKEGQNVTLSCEQNLNHDAMYWYRQDPGQGLRLIYYSQIVNDFQKGDIAEGYSVSREKKESFPLTVTSAQKNPTAFYLCASSIEAGPTYGYTFGSGTRLTVV.

The chain employs TRBV5-4 and TRBJ2-7; weak D call: TRBD1 (6 bases). The CDR3 runs to 16 residues. Looked up from germline, CDR1 is SGHNT and CDR2 is YYREEE (reference sequence). The ends were cut back, 4 bases at V and 1 base at J, with 18 bases in the middle. In DNA, the CDR3 is TGTGCCAGCAGCCGGGCAGGGGACGCCCTTTCCTACGAGCAGTACTTC. Its translation is CASSRAGDALSYEQYF. The entire variable domain, with the rest obtained from reference TRBV5-4 and TRBJ2-7, is as follows: ETGVTQSPTHLIKTRGQQVTLRCSSQSGHNTVSWYQQALGQGPQFIFQYYREEENGRGNFPPRFSGLQFPNYSSELNVNALELDDSALYLCASSRAGDALSYEQYFGPGTRLTVT.

V and J are TRBV10-1 and TRBJ1-4, with D hard to call. V shed 0 bases and J shed 0 bases, with 14 bases lying between them. Germline CDR1 WNHNN, CDR2 SYGVQD (reference sequence). This CDR3 spans 18 amino acids. Here the CDR3 reads CASSESRVGDATNEKLFF. CDR3 nucleotide sequence: TGCGCCAGCAGTGAGTCACGAGTCGGGGATGCAACTAATGAAAAACTGTTTTTT.

The CDR3 DNA reads as TGTGCCAGCAGTGCTAGGCAGGTCGCCGCCGGGGAGCTGTTTTTT. It is translated as CASSARQVAAGELFF. This chain uses TRBV2 with TRBJ2-2, with unresolved D. This CDR3 spans 15 amino acids. Looked up from germline, CDR1 is SNHLY and CDR2 is FYNNEI. V was shortened by 4 bases and J by 6 bases, with 15 bases between the two germline ends. Based on the CDR3 plus reference TRBV2 and TRBJ2-2, the full variable domain is EPEVTQTPSHQVTQMGQEVILRCVPISNHLYFYWYRQILGQKVEFLVSFYNNEISEKSEIFDDQFSVERPDGSNFTLKIRSTKLEDSAMYFCASSARQVAAGELFFGEGSRLTVL.

In this sample, this clone turned up once. The chain couples TRBV5-1 to TRBJ2-1; D might be TRBD2 (6 bases). Germline-derived CDR1 and CDR2 are SGHRS and YFSETQ. V was pared by 4 bases and J by 0 bases, with 11 bases between. This CDR3 contains 15 residues. The chain's CDR3 is CASSTGTASYNEQFF. Written as DNA, the CDR3 is TGCGCCAGCAGCACCGGGACTGCCTCCTACAATGAGCAGTTCTTC.

The genes are TRBV5-1 and TRBJ2-5; the match to TRBD1 covers 10 bases. The CDR3 contains 16 residues. Trimming removed 6 bases from V and 4 bases from J; junction bases left unmatched: 12. CDR1 is SGHRS, CDR2 YFSETQ, per germline. The CDR3: CASTSSGDRGGETQYF. CDR3 in DNA: TGCGCCAGCACCTCTTCGGGGGACAGGGGAGGAGAGACCCAGTACTTC.

J is TRBJ2-7 and V is TRBV5-4, with 9 bases fitting TRBD1. V lost 3 bases and J lost 6; bases outside the gene matches: 4. The CDR3 runs 13 residues. Per germline, CDR1 SGHNT and CDR2 YYREEE (reference sequence). The CDR3 protein is CASSYRGQGEQYF. CDR3 coding DNA: TGTGCCAGCAGCTACAGGGGGCAGGGCGAGCAGTACTTC.

The chain has TRBV30 and TRBJ2-2; TRBD2 agrees at 7 bases. V lost 3 bases to trimming and J lost 9 bases; unmatched junction nucleotides: 19. CDR1 is GTSNPN, CDR2 SVGIG, per germline (reference sequence). This CDR3 has 17 amino acids. The CDR3 DNA sequence: TGTGCCTGGAGAATGTGTCTCGGGCGGGAGTTGAACCGGGAGCTGTTTTTT. Encoded protein: CAWRMCLGRELNRELFF.

V is TRBV19 and J is TRBJ2-1, with 10 bases lining up with TRBD2. The V and J ends lost 7 bases and 6 bases, in that order; junction bases with no gene match: 3. The CDR3 sequence is 13 residues long. Per germline, CDR1 LNHDA and CDR2 SQIVND (reference sequence). The CDR3 DNA sequence: TGTGCCAGTACCGGGACTAGCGTCAATGAGCAGTTCTTC. Its protein is CASTGTSVNEQFF.

The rearrangement joins TRBV30 to TRBJ2-7, with D maybe TRBD1 (5 bases). V dropped 2 bases and J dropped 0 bases, with 17 bases sitting between them. CDR3 length equals 16 residues. Germline loops: CDR1 GTSNPN, CDR2 SVGIG (reference sequence). The CDR3 here is CAWSTLQGVSSYEQYF. CDR3 nucleotides: TGTGCCTGGAGTACCCTGCAAGGGGTTAGCTCCTACGAGCAGTACTTC.

This rearrangement joins TRBV18 to TRBJ2-1, with 7 positions matching TRBD1. Looked up from germline, CDR1 is KGHSH and CDR2 is LQKENI. After removal of 2 bases from V and 13 bases from J, the junction contained 5 bases not matched to a gene. The CDR3 has 12 amino acids. The CDR3 DNA follows: TGTGCCAGCTCACCAAAACAGGGGATACAGTTCTTC. Its protein product is CASSPKQGIQFF.

The V and J genes are TRBV11-1 and TRBJ2-5; a possible D gene is TRBD2 (6 bases). The CDR3 contains 14 residues. V lost 4 bases and J 0 bases, leaving 9 bases between the germline ends. CDR1 is SGHAT, CDR2 FQDESV, per germline (reference sequence). The CDR3 nucleotides read TGTGCCAGCAGCTCCCGGGACTACCAAGAGACCCAGTACTTC. This translates into CASSSRDYQETQYF.